This T cell receptor (beta chain) originates from a study of neurological immune-mediated disorders. The CDR3 spans 15 residues. Trimming stripped 1 base from V and 3 bases from J, with 14 bases between. Germline V gives CDR1 DFQATT, CDR2 SNEGSKA (reference sequence). TCRdb fed the 5' RACE reads into MiXCR, producing one record per CDR3 protein. The repertoire includes roughly 66,000 distinct CDR3 sequences, approximately 5% of them detected once, and 2% to 2.5% sits in the top ten. This TCR derives from a woman between 70 and 85 years old with multiple sclerosis. The sample consisted of PBMCs. The V gene is TRBV20-1, the J gene TRBJ2-3, with D uncertain. The CDR3 DNA follows: TGCAGTGCTAGAGGTATAGAGGCGCGGACAGATACGCAGTATTTT. Translation gives CSARGIEARTDTQYF.